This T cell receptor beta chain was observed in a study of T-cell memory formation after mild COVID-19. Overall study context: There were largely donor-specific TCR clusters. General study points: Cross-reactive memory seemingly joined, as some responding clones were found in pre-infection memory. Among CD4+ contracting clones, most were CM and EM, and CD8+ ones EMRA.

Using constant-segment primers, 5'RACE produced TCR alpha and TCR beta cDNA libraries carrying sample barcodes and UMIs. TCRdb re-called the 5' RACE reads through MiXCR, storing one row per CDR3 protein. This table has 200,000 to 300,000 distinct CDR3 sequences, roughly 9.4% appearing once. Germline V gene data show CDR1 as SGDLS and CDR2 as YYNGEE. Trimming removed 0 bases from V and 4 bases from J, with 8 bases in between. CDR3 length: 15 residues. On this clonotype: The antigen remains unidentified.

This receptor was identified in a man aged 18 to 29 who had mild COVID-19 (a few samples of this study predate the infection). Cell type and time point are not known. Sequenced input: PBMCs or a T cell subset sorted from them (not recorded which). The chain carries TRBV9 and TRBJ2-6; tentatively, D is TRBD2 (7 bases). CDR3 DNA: TGTGCCAGCAGCGTAGGGGGGGGCGGGGCCAACGTCCTGACTTTC. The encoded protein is CASSVGGGGANVLTF.